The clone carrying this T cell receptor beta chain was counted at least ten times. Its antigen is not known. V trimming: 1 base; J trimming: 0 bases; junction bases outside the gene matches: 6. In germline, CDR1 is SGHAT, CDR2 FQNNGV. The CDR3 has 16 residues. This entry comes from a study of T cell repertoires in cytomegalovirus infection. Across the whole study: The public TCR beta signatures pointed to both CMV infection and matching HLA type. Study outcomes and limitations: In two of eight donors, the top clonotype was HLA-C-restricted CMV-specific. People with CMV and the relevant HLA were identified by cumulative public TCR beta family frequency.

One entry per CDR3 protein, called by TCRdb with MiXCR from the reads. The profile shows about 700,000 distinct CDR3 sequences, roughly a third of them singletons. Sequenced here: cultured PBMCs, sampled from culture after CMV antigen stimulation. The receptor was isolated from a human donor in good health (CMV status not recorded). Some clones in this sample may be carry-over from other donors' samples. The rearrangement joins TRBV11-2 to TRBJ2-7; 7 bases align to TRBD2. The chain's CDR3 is CASSLVSGPSSYEQYF. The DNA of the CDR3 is TGTGCCAGCAGCTTAGTTAGCGGGCCCTCCTCCTACGAGCAGTACTTC.